A selection of T cell receptor beta chains follows, all from one sample in a study of regulatory T cells in long-lasting Graves disease. Using its own MiXCR run on the multiplex PCR reads, TCRdb lists one record per CDR3 protein. The sample includes under 500,000 distinct CDR3 sequences, around 21% seen only once; the top ten take more than 20%. This sample comprised peripheral blood mononuclear cells (PBMCs), obtained when the disease was refractory, from a patient treated with antithyroid drugs. All receptors come from a female donor with Graves disease. Both conserved end residues are part of each CDR3.

v_call	cdr3_aa
TRBV7-2	CASTPYRGANEKLFF
TRBV20-1	CSAGLLADTQYF
TRBV7-9	CASSPAGTPYEQYF
TRBV20-1	CSAAGTQNTGELFF
TRBV3-1	CASSRQGQTQYF
TRBV6-1	CASRSAGGGLTEAFF
TRBV24-1	CATSLAGSETQYF
TRBV12-3/TRBV12-4	CASSLNVGEQFF
TRBV27	CASSLLSGGSYEQYF
TRBV7-9	CASSSHRVGGEQYF
TRBV5-1	CASGLDWTEKASETQYF
TRBV6-1	CASSPWTSENTIYF
TRBV10-1	CASSDSGGEDTQYF
TRBV27	CASSLRGGRGYEQYF
TRBV6-1	CASSEAATGQMGTQYF
TRBV6-5	CASSYSPGGWETQYF